Following are 19 T cell receptor beta chains from one sample sequenced in a study of early T cells in non-severe SARS-CoV-2 infection. TCRdb called the 5' RACE reads again in MiXCR, with one record for every CDR3 protein. The repertoire holds 69,000 or so distinct CDR3 sequences, with about 12% as singletons. The sequencing sample was made of whole blood. Every receptor here comes from an adult who was a healthcare worker with PCR-confirmed SARS-CoV-2 infection or an uninfected control (not recorded which).

The sample holds a few counts of this clonotype. This chain joins TRBV7-2 and TRBJ2-7; D is uncertain. Looked up from germline, CDR1 is SGHTA and CDR2 is FQGNSA. The CDR3 has 13 amino acids. V was pared by 4 bases and J by 6 bases, with 13 bases between. As DNA, the CDR3 is TGTGCCAGCAGCTCCGCCCTCTTCGGCGAGCAGTACTTC. It codes for CASSSALFGEQYF.

The chain links TRBV9 to TRBJ2-2; a possible D gene is TRBD1 (5 bases). The germline V gene has CDR1 SGDLS and CDR2 YYNGEE. Trimming left V 1 base short and J 5 bases short, with 9 bases between. The CDR3 runs 14 residues. CDR3 nucleotide sequence: TGTGCCAGCAGCGTACGGGCAGGGACCGGGGAGCTGTTTTTT. Translated: CASSVRAGTGELFF.

This clonotype was counted a few times. CDR3 amino acids: CASSLGGPQNEQFF. DNA of the CDR3: TGTGCCAGCAGTTTAGGGGGGCCGCAAAATGAGCAGTTCTTC. The chain carries TRBV12-3 or TRBV12-4 and TRBJ2-1; tentatively, D is TRBD1 (6 bases). The CDR3 sequence is 14 residues long. Trimming cost V 1 base and J 7 bases, with 11 bases left between them.

Only a few counts were recorded for this clonotype. The chain combines TRBV9 with TRBJ2-1, with D hard to call. In germline, CDR1 is SGDLS, CDR2 YYNGEE. Trimming took off 0 bases at V and 4 bases at J, with 8 bases between the two ends. CDR3 length: 14 amino acids. The CDR3 loop is CASSVARNYNEQFF. CDR3 DNA sequence: TGTGCCAGCAGCGTAGCCAGAAATTACAATGAGCAGTTCTTC. Drawing the rest from reference TRBV9 and TRBJ2-1, the complete variable domain is DSGVTQTPKHLITATGQRVTLRCSPRSGDLSVYWYQQSLDQGLQFLIQYYNGEERAKGNILERFSAQQFPDLHSELNLSSLELGDSALYFCASSVARNYNEQFFGPGTRLTVL.

This clonotype was seen only a few times. V usage is TRBV2 and J usage is TRBJ2-5; 8 bases fit TRBD1. In germline, CDR1 is SNHLY, CDR2 FYNNEI. Germline trimming cut 3 bases from V and 4 bases from J; bases unmatched to any gene: 10. There are 16 residues in the CDR3. The CDR3 sequence: CASSDRGQLFGETQYF. The CDR3 nucleotides read TGTGCCAGCAGTGACAGGGGGCAACTATTCGGAGAGACCCAGTACTTC.

The sample holds a few counts of this clonotype. The V gene is TRBV29-1, the J gene TRBJ2-7; maybe TRBD2 (6 bases). Germline CDR1 reads SQVTM; CDR2 reads ANQGSEA. There are 13 residues in the CDR3. Trimming took off 5 bases at V and 2 bases at J, with 13 bases between the two ends. The CDR3 nucleotides read TGCAGCGTTATTAGCGGAGTCACCTACGAGCAGTACTTC. Its protein product is CSVISGVTYEQYF.

This clonotype appeared a few times. The chain couples TRBV20-1 to TRBJ1-1, with D unresolved. This CDR3 is 14 amino acids long. The germline gives CDR1 DFQATT, CDR2 SNEGSKA (reference sequence). The ends were cut back, 2 bases at V and 1 base at J, with 11 bases in the middle. CDR3 in amino acids: CSARTRTGNTEAFF. CDR3 in DNA: TGCAGTGCTAGAACTAGGACGGGGAACACTGAAGCTTTCTTT.

The rearrangement joins TRBV3-1 to TRBJ1-1; D gene ambiguous. The CDR3 consists of 14 residues. V shed 3 bases and J shed 4 bases, with 12 bases lying between them. Looked up from germline, CDR1 is LGHDT and CDR2 is YNNKEL (reference sequence). In DNA, the CDR3 is TGTGCCAGCAGCCACCTAGCCCCGGGCACTGAAGCTTTCTTT. This gives the protein CASSHLAPGTEAFF.

This clonotype has at least ten counts. The genes are TRBV7-2 and TRBJ2-1; 8 bases fit TRBD1. The CDR3 is 16 amino acids. Germline CDR1 and CDR2: SGHTA and FQGNSA. V shed 4 bases, J shed 0 bases, and the junction held 5 bases outside the gene matches. The CDR3 bases are TGTGCCAGCAGCTCAAACAGGGGGAGCTCCTACAATGAGCAGTTCTTC. Protein: CASSSNRGSSYNEQFF.

The chain joins TRBV14 to TRBJ2-1; TRBD2 matches 9 bases. The CDR3 spans 16 residues. The germline gives CDR1 SGHDN, CDR2 FVKESK. The V gene end was trimmed by 4 bases and the J gene end by 8 bases; junction bases not matched to a gene: 12. For the CDR3, the DNA is TGTGCCAGCAGCCGATGGGGTAGCGGGGGCGGTGATGAGCAGTTCTTC. It yields the protein CASSRWGSGGGDEQFF.

This clonotype occurred many times. The chain has TRBV5-1 and TRBJ2-1; D possibly corresponds to TRBD1 (6 bases). Trimming removed 2 bases from V and 8 bases from J, with 23 bases in between. The CDR3 length is 17 residues. Germline CDR1 and CDR2: SGHRS and YFSETQ. This CDR3 is CASSFNAAGEFMDEQFF. The DNA for the CDR3 is TGCGCCAGCAGCTTTAATGCCGCAGGGGAATTTATGGATGAGCAGTTCTTC.

This clonotype is a singleton in its sample. V and J are TRBV5-1 and TRBJ2-7; 9 nucleotides line up with TRBD1. The CDR3 runs to 15 residues. In germline, CDR1 is SGHRS, CDR2 YFSETQ. Trimming cost V 4 bases and J 4 bases; bases outside gene matches: 9. CDR3 bases: TGCGCCAGCAGCCAGCCGGGACAGGGAAGTTACGAGCAGTACTTC. It encodes CASSQPGQGSYEQYF.

The chain has TRBV7-2 and TRBJ2-3; no firm D call. Per the germline V gene, CDR1 is SGHTA and CDR2 is FQGNSA. The CDR3 is 12 residues long. V lost 5 bases to trimming and J lost 2 bases, with 5 bases between them. This chain's CDR3 is CASSVVTDTQYF. For the CDR3, the DNA is TGTGCCAGCAGCGTAGTCACAGATACGCAGTATTTT.

In this sample, this clonotype turned up a few times. V and J are TRBV5-4 and TRBJ2-5, with 10 nucleotides matching TRBD2. The CDR3 spans 16 residues. Germline CDR1 SGHNT, CDR2 YYREEE (reference sequence). V lost 2 bases to trimming and J lost 3 bases; unmatched junction nucleotides: 7. CDR3 DNA: TGTGCCAGCAGCTTCGGAACCGGACTAGCGGAAGAGACCCAGTACTTC. Its translation is CASSFGTGLAEETQYF.

The chain has TRBV5-1 and TRBJ2-7; 7 nucleotides align to TRBD1. The germline CDR1 and CDR2 sequences are SGHRS and YFSETQ. The CDR3 runs to 13 residues. The V segment lost 4 bases and the J segment 5 bases; nucleotides outside the gene matches: 6. The CDR3 reads CASSKTGYDEQYF. The CDR3 coding sequence is TGCGCCAGCAGCAAGACAGGGTACGACGAGCAGTACTTC.

There are many counts of this clonotype. The chain couples TRBV29-1 to TRBJ2-7; 15 nucleotides match TRBD2. V lost 3 bases, J lost 0 bases, and 3 bases stayed unmatched. CDR3 length: 16 residues. Looked up from germline, CDR1 is SQVTM and CDR2 is ANQGSEA. CDR3 sequence reads: CSVDGLAGGPSYEQYF. In DNA form, the CDR3 reads TGCAGCGTTGATGGACTAGCGGGAGGGCCCTCCTACGAGCAGTACTTC.

This clonotype was seen repeatedly, ten times or more. The chain recombines TRBV7-2 with TRBJ1-1; 9 bases map to TRBD1. The CDR3 spans 13 residues. Germline V CDR1 and CDR2: SGHTA, FQGNSA. After removal of 2 bases from V and 8 bases from J, the junction contained 3 bases not matched to a gene. CDR3 sequence: CASSLSDRGEAFF. CDR3 coding DNA: TGTGCCAGCAGCTTATCGGACAGGGGAGAAGCTTTCTTT.

The gene calls are TRBV29-1 and TRBJ1-4, with 7 bases identical to TRBD1. The V segment lost 7 bases and the J segment 4 bases; nucleotides outside the gene matches: 9. CDR1 and CDR2 from the germline V gene are SQVTM and ANQGSEA. CDR3 size: 14 residues. CDR3 sequence reads: CSAVEQGINEKLFF. The CDR3 DNA sequence: TGCAGCGCTGTAGAACAGGGGATTAATGAAAAACTGTTTTTT.

The table lists this clonotype with a few counts. The V and J genes are TRBV3-1 and TRBJ2-5; no reliable D call. The CDR3 consists of 12 residues. The V and J ends lost 5 bases and 1 base respectively, with 5 bases between them. Germline CDR1 reads LGHDT; CDR2 reads YNNKEL (reference sequence). CDR3 protein: CASSWFQETQYF. DNA for the CDR3: TGTGCCAGCAGCTGGTTCCAAGAGACCCAGTACTTC.